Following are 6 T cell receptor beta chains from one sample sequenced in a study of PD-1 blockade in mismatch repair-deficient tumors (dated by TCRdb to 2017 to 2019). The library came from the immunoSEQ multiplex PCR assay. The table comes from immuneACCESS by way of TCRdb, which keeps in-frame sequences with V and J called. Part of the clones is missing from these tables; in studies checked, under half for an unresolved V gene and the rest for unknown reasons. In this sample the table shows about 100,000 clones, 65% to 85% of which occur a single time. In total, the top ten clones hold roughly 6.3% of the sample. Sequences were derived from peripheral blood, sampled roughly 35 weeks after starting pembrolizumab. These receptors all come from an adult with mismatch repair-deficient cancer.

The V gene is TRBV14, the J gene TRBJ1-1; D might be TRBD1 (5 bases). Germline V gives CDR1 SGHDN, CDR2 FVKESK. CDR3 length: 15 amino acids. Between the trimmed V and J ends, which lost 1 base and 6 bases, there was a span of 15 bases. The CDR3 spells CASSQVGRASAEAFF. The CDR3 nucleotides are TGTGCCAGCAGCCAAGTCGGCAGGGCATCGGCTGAAGCTTTCTTT.

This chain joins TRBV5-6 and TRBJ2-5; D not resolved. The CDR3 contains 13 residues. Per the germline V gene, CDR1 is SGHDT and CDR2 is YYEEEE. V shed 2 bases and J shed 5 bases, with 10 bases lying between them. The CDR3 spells CASSLRVGETQYF. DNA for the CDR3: TGTGCCAGCAGCTTAAGGGTAGGGGAGACCCAGTACTTC.

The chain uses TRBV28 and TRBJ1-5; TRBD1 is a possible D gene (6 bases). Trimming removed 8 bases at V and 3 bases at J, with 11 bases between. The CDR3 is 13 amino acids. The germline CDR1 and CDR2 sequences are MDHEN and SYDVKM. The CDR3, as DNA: TGTGCCAGCCTCCGGGACAACAATCAGCCCCAGCATTTT. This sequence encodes CASLRDNNQPQHF.

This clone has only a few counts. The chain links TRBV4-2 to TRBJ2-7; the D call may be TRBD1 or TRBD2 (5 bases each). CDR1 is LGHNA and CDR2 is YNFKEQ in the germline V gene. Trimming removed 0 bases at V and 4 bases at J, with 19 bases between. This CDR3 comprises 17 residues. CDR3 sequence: CASSQDISGTVSYEQYF. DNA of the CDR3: TGTGCCAGCAGCCAAGATATATCCGGGACGGTTTCGTACGAGCAGTACTTC.

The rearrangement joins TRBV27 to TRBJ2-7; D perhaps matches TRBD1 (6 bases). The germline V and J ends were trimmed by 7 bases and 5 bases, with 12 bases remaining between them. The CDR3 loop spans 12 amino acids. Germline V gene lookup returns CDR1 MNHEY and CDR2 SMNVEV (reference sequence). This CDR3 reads CASTGQTNEQYF. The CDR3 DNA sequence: TGTGCCAGCACCGGACAGACCAACGAGCAGTACTTC.

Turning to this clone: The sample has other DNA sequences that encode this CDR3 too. CDR3 sequence (DNA): TGTGCCAGCAGTCCAAGGACTAGCGGGAGTTACGAGCAGTACTTC. It is translated as CASSPRTSGSYEQYF. The rearrangement links TRBV13 to TRBJ2-7; 13 bases are a match to TRBD2. The trim removed 6 bases at V and 4 bases at J, leaving 6 bases unmatched. The CDR3 runs to 15 residues. Germline V CDR1 and CDR2: PRHDT, FYEKMQ (reference sequence). The full variable domain, with the rest looked up from reference TRBV13 and TRBJ2-7, is AAGVIQSPRHLIKEKRETATLKCYPIPRHDTVYWYQQGPGQDPQFLISFYEKMQSDKGSIPDRFSAQQFSDYHSELNMSSLELGDSALYFCASSPRTSGSYEQYFGPGTRLTVT.